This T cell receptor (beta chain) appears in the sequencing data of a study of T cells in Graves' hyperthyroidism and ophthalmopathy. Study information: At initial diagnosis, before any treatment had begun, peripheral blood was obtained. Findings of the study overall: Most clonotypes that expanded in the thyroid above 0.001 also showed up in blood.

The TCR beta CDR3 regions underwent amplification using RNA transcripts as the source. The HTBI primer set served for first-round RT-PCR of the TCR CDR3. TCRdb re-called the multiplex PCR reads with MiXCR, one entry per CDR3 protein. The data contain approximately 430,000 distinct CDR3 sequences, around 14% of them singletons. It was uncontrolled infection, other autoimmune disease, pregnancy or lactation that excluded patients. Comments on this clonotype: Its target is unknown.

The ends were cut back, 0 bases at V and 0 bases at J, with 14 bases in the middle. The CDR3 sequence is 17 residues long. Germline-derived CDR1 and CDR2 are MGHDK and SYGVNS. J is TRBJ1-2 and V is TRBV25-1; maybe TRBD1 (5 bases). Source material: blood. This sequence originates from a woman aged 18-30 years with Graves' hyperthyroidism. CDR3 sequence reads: CASSEYGAGETNYGYTF. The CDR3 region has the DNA TGTGCCAGCAGTGAATATGGGGCCGGAGAGACTAACTATGGCTACACCTTC.